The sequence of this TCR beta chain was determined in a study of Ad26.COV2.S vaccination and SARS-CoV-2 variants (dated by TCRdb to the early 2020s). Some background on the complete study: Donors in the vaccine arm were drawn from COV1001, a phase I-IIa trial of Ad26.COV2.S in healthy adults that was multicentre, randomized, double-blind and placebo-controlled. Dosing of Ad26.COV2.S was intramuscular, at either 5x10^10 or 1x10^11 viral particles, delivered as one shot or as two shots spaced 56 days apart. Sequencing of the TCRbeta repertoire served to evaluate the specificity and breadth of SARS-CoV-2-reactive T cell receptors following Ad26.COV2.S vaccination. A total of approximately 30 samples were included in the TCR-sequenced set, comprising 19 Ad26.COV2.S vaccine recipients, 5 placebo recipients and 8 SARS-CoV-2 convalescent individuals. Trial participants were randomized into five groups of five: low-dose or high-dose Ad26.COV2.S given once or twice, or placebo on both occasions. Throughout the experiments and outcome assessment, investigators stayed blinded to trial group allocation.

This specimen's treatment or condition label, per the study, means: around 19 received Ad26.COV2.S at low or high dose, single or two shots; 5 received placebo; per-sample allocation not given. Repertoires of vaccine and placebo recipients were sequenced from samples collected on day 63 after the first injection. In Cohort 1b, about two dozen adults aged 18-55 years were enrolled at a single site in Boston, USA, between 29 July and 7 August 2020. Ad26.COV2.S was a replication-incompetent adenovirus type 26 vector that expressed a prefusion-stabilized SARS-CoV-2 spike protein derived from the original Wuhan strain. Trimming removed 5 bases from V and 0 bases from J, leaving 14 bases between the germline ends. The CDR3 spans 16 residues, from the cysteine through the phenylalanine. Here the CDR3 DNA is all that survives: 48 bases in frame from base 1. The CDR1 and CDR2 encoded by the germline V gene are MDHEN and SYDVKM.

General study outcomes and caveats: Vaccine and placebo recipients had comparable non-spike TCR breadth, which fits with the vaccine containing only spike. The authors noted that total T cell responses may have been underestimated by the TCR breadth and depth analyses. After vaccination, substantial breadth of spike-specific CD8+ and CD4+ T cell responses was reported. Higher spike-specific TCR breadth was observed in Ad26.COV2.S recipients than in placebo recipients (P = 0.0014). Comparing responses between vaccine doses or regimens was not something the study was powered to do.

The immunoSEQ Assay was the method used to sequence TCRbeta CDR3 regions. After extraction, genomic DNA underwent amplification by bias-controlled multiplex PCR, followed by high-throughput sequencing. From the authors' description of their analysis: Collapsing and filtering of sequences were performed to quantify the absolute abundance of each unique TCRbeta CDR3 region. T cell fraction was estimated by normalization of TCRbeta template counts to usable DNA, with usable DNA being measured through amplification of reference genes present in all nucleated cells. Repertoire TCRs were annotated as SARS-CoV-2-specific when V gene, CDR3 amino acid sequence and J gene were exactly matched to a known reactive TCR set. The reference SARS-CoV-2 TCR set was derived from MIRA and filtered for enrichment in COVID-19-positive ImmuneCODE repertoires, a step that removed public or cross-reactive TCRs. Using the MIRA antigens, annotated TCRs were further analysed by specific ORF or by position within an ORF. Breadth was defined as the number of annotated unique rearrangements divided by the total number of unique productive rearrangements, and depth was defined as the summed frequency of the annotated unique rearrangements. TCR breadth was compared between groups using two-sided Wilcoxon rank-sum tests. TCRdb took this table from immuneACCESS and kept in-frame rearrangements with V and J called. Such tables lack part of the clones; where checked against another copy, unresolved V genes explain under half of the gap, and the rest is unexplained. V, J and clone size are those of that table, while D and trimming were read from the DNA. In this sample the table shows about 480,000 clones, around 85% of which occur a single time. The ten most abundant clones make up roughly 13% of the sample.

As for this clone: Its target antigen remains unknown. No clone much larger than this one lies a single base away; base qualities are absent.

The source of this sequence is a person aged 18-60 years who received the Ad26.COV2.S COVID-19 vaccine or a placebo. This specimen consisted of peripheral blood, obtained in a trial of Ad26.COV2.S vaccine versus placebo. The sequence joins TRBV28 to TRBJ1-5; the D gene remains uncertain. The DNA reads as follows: TGTGCCAGCAGTAAAACCGGCGGGAATAGCAATCAGCCCCAGCATTTT. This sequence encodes CASSKTGGNSNQPQHF.